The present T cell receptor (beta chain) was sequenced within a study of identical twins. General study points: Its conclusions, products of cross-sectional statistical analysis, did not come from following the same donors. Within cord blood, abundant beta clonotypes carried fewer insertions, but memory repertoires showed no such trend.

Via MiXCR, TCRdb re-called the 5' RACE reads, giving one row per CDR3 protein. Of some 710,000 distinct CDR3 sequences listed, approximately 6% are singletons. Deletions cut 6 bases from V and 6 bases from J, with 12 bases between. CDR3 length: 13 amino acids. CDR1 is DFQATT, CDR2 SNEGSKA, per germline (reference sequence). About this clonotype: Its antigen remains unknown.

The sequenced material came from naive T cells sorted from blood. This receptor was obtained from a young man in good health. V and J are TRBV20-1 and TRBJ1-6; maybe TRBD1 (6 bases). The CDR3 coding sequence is TGCAGTGCGCCACAGGGCTTTAATTCACCCCTCCACTTT. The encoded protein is CSAPQGFNSPLHF.